This T cell receptor beta chain was found in a study of cytomegalovirus exposure and HLA in healthy donors. Study summary: A subsequent analysis reported that the roughly 120 validation repertoires were produced on the same platform that had also been used for the 550 to 750 first-cohort repertoires.

The donors were in the approximately 130-subject validation cohort; that cohort was separate from the roughly 680-subject first cohort. The germline V gene has CDR1 SGHTA and CDR2 FQGTGA. V was shortened by 1 base and J by 7 bases, with 17 bases between the two germline ends. CDR3 length: 16 residues. Repertoires were generated with immunoSEQ multiplex PCR, while TCRdb's copy carries only in-frame clones and drops some. The sample lists 160,000 or so clones; around 82% were seen once. Material for sequencing was PBMCs. The chain recombines TRBV7-3 with TRBJ2-1, with D perhaps TRBD2 (5 bases). This receptor was taken from a man aged 25-45 years in good health and CMV-seropositive. CDR3 region: CASSLIPRSGKNEQFF. CDR3 in DNA: TGTGCCAGCAGCTTAATCCCACGGTCCGGGAAGAATGAGCAGTTCTTC.